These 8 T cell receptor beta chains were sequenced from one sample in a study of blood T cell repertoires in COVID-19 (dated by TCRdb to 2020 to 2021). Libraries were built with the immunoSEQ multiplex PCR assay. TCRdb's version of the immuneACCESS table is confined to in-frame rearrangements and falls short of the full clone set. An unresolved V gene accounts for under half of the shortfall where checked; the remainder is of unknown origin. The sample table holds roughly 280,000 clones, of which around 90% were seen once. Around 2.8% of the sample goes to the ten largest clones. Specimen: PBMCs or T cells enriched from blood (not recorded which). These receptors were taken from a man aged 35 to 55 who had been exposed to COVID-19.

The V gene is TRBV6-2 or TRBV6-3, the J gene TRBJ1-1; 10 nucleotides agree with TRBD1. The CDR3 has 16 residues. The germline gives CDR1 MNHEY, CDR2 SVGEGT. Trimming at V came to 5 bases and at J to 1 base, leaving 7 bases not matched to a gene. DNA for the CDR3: TGTGCCAGCAGTCGGACGGACAGGGGGAGGAACACTGAAGCTTTCTTT. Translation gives CASSRTDRGRNTEAFF.

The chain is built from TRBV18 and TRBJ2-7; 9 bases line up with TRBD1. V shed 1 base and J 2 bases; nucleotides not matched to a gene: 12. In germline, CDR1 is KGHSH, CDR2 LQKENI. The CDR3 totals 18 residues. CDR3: CASSPRGGVGQGTYEQYF. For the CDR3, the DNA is TGTGCCAGCTCACCACGGGGAGGTGTAGGACAGGGGACCTACGAGCAGTACTTC. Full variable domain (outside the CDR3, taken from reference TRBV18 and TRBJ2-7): NAGVMQNPRHLVRRRGQEARLRCSPMKGHSHVYWYRQLPEEGLKFMVYLQKENIIDESGMPKERFSAEFPKEGPSILRIQQVVRGDSAAYFCASSPRGGVGQGTYEQYFGPGTRLTVT.

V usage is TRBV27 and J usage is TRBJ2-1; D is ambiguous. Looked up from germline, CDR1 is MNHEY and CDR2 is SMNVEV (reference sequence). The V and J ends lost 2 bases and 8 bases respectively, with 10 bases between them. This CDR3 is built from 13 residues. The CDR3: CASSLLSTDEQFF. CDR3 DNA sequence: TGTGCCAGCAGTTTACTTAGCACCGATGAGCAGTTCTTC.

The CDR3 here is CASSRTSGRVEQYF. In DNA form, the CDR3 reads TGTGCCAGCAGCAGGACTAGCGGGAGGGTAGAGCAGTACTTC. V gene TRBV28 combines with J gene TRBJ2-7, with 15 bases matching TRBD2. Germline CDR1 and CDR2: MDHEN and SYDVKM. Trimming took 6 bases from V and 7 from J; bases not matched to a gene: 4. The CDR3 has 14 amino acids.

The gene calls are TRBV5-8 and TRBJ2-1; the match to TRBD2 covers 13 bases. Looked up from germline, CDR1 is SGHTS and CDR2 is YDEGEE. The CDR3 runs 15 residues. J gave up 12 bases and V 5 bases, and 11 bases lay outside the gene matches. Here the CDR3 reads CASRDGLAGVWVQFF. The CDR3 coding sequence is TGTGCCAGCAGAGACGGACTAGCGGGAGTCTGGGTGCAGTTCTTC.

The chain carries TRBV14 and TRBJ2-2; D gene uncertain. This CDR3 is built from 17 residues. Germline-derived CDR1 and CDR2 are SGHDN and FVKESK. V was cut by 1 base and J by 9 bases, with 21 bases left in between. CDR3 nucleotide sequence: TGTGCCAGCAGCCAAGGGTTCGCCCGAGATGGTGTCCGGGAGCTGTTTTTT. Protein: CASSQGFARDGVRELFF.

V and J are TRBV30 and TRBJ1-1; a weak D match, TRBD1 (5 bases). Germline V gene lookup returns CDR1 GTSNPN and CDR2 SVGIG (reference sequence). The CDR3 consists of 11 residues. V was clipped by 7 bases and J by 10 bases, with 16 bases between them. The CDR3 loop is CASPSGRGAFF. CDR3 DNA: TGTGCCTCCCCTTCGGGGCGGGGAGCTTTCTTT.

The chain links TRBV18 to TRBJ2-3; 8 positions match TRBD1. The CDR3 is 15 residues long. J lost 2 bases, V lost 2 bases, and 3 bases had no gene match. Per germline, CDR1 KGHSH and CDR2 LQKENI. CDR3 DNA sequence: TGTGCCAGCTCACCAGGGACAGGCTACACAGATACGCAGTATTTT. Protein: CASSPGTGYTDTQYF.